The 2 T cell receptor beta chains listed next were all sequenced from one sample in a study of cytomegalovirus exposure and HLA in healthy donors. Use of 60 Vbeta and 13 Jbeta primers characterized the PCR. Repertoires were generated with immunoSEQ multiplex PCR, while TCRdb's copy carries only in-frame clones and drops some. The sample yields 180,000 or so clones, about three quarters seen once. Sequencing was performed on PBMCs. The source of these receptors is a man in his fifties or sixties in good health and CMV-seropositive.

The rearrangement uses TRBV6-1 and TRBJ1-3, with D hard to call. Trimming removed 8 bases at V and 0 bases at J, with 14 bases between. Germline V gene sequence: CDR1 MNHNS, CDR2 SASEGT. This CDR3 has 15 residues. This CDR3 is CASRAGVGSGNTIYF. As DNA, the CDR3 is TGTGCCAGCCGAGCCGGGGTAGGCTCTGGAAACACCATATATTTT.

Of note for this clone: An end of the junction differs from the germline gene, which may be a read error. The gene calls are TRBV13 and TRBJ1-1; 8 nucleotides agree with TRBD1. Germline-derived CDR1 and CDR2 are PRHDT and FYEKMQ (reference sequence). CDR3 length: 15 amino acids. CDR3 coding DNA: TGTGCCAGCAGCTGGGGACAGGTTGGGCTAACTGGAGCTTTCTTT. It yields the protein CASSWGQVGLTGAFF.